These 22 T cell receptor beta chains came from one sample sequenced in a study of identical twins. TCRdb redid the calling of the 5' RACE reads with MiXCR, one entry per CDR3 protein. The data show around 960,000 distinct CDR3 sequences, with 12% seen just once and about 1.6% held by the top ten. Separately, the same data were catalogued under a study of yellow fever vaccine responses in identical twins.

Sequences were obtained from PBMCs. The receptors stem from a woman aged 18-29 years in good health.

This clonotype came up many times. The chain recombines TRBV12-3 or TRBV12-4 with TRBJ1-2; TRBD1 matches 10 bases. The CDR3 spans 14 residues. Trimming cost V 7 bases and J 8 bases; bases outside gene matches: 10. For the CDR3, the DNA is TGTGCCAGCAACCGGGACAGGGGACGGTTCGGCTACACCTTC. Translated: CASNRDRGRFGYTF.

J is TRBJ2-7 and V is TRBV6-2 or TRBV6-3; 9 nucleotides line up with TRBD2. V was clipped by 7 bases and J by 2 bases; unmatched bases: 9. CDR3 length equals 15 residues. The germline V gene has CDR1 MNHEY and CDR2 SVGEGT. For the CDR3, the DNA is TGTGCCAGCACCCTAAGACTAGCGGCAACCTACGAGCAGTACGTC. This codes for CASTLRLAATYEQYV.

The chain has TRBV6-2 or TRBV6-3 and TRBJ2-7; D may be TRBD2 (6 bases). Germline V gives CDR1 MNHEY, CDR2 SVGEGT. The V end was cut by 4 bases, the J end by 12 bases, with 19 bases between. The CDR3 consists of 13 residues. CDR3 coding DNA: TGTGCCAGCAGTTTTGGGGAGGCCGGCGTCCTGTACGTC. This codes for CASSFGEAGVLYV.

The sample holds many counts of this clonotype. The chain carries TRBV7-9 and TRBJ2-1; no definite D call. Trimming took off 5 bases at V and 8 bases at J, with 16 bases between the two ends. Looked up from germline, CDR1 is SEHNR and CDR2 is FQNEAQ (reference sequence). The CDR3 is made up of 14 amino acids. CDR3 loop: CASSQFADFDEQFF. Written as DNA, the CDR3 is TGTGCCAGCAGCCAATTCGCCGATTTCGATGAGCAGTTCTTC.

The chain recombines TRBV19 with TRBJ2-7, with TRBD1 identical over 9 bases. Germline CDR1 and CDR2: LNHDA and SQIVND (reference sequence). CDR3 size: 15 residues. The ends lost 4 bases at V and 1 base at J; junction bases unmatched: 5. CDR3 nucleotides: TGTGCCAGTAGTAGGGGACAGGGCCAGTCCTACGAGCAGTACTTC. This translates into CASSRGQGQSYEQYF.

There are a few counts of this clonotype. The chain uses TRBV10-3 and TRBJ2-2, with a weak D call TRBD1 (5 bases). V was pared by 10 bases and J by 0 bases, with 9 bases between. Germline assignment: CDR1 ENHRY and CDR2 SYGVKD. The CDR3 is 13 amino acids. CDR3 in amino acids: CATRQSNTGELFF. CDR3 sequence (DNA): TGTGCCACCAGACAGTCGAACACCGGGGAGCTGTTTTTT.

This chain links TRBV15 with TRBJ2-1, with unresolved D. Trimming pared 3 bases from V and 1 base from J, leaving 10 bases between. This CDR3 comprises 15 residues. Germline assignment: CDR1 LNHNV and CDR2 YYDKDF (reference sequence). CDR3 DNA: TGTGCCACCAGCAGCCCGGGCCTTTCCTACAATGAGCAGTTCTTC. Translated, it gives CATSSPGLSYNEQFF.

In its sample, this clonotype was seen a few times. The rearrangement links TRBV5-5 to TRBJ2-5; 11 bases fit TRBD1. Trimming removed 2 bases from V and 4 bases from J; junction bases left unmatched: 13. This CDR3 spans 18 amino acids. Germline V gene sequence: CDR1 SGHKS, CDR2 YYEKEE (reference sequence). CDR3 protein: CASSLTPIGTGGRETQYF. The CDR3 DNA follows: TGTGCCAGCAGCTTAACCCCTATCGGGACAGGGGGACGAGAGACCCAGTACTTC.

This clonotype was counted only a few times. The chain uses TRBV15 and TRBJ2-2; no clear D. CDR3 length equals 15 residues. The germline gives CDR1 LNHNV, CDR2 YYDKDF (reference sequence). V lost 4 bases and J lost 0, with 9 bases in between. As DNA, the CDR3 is TGTGCCACCAGCATGGCCAATGCGAACACCGGGGAGCTGTTTTTT. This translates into CATSMANANTGELFF.

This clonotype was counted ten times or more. The DNA of the CDR3 is TGTGCCAGCAGTTTAGTGCCCGCGGATAACTATGGCTACACCTTC. It translates to CASSLVPADNYGYTF. The chain combines TRBV27 with TRBJ1-2; D is unresolved. V shed 2 bases and J shed 1 base, with 11 bases lying between them. The V gene's germline CDR1 is MNHEY and CDR2 SMNVEV (reference sequence). The CDR3 spans 15 residues.

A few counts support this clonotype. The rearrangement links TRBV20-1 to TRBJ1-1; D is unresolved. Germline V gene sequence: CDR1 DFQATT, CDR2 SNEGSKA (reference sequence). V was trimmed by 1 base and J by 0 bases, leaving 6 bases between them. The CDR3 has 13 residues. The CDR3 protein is CSARGGMNTEAFF. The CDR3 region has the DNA TGCAGTGCTAGAGGAGGGATGAACACTGAAGCTTTCTTT.

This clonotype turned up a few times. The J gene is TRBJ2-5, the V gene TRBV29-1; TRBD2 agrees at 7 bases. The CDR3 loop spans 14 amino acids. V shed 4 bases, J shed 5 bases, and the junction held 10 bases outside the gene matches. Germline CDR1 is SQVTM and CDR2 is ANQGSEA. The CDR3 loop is CSVGGDWEGETQYF. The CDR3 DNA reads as TGCAGCGTTGGCGGGGATTGGGAGGGGGAGACCCAGTACTTC.

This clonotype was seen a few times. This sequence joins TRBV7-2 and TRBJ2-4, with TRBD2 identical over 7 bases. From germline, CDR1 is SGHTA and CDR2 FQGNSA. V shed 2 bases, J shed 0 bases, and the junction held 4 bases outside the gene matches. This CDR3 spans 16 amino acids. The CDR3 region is CASSLQSSGAKNIQYF. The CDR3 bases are TGTGCCAGCAGCTTACAGTCTAGCGGAGCCAAAAACATTCAGTACTTC.

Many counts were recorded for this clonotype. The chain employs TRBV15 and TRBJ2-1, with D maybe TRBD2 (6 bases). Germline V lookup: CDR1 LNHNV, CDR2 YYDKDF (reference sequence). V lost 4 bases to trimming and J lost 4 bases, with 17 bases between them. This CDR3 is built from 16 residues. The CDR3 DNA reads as TGTGCCACCAGCAAGGAGGGAACCCAAAATTACAATGAGCAGTTCTTC. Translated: CATSKEGTQNYNEQFF.

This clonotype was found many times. Here the CDR3 DNA reads TGTGCCAGCAGTTTAATGTCGGGCATCACCTACGAGCAGTACGTC. Its protein product is CASSLMSGITYEQYV. The chain is built from TRBV28 and TRBJ2-7, with D unresolved. The V gene's germline CDR1 is MDHEN and CDR2 SYDVKM. CDR3 length equals 15 residues. Trimming cost V 2 bases and J 2 bases, with 13 bases left between them.

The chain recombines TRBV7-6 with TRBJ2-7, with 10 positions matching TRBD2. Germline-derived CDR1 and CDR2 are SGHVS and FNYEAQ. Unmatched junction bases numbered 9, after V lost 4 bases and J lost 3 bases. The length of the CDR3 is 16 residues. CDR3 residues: CASSSSPTSGFYEQYF. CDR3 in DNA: TGTGCCAGCAGCTCCTCCCCGACTAGCGGGTTCTACGAGCAGTACTTC.

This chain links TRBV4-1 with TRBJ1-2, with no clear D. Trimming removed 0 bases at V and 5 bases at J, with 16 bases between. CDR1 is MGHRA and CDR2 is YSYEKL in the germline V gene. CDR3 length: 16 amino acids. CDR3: CASSQEGSGTVYGYTF. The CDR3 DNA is TGCGCCAGCAGCCAAGAAGGGTCCGGAACTGTGTATGGCTACACCTTC.

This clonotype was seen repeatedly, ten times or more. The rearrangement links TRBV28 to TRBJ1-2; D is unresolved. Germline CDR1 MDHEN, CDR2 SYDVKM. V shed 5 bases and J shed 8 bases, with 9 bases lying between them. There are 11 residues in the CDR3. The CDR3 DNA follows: TGTGCCAGCAGTCCGCGCGGAGGCTACACCTTC. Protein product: CASSPRGGYTF.

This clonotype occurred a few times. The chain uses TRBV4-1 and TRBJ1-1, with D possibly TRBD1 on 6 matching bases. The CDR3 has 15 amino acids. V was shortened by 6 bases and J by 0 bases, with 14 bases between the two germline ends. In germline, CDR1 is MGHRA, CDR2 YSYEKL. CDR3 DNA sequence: TGCGCCAGCAGTCTCAGGGGACGCATGAACACTGAAGCTTTCTTT. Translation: CASSLRGRMNTEAFF.

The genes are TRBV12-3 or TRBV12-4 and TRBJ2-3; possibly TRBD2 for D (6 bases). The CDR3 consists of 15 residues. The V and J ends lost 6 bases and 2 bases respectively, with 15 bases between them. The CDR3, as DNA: TGTGCCAGCAGCCCCGGACTAACTTACACAGATACGCAGTATTTT. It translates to CASSPGLTYTDTQYF.

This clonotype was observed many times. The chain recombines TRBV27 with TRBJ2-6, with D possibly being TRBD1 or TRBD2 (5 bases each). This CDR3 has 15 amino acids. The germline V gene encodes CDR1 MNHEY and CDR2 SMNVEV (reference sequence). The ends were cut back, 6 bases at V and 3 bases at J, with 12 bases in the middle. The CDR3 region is CASSNGGFGANVLTF. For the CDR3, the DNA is TGTGCCAGCAGCAATGGGGGATTTGGGGCCAACGTCCTGACTTTC. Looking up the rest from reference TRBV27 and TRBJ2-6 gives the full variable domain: EAQVTQNPRYLITVTGKKLTVTCSQNMNHEYMSWYRQDPGLGLRQIYYSMNVEVTDKGDVPEGYKVSRKEKRNFPLILESPSPNQTSLYFCASSNGGFGANVLTFGAGSRLTVL.

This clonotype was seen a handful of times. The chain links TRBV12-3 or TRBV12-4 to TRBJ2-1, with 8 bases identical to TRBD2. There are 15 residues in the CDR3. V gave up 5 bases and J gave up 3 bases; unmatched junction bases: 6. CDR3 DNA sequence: TGTGCCAGCAGTGCCGGGACTAGAAGCTACAATGAGCAGTTCTTC. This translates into CASSAGTRSYNEQFF.